This TCR beta chain was captured by sequencing in a study of shared clonotypes between healthy human individuals. CDR3 length: 13 amino acids. Germline V gives CDR1 SGHVS, CDR2 FQNEAQ. Deletions cut 4 bases from V and 4 bases from J, with 8 bases between. The repertoire was sequenced with immunoSEQ multiplex PCR; TCRdb's copy has only in-frame clones and lacks some. Among around 550,000 clones, 96% were seen once, and the ten largest hold about 0.054%. In regard to this clone: Within the sample, other DNA sequences also encode this same CDR3.

The sequenced sample was naive CD4+ T cells sorted from blood. Described subset: CD45RA+ positively selected. The receptor's source is a woman in her 30s in good health. The rearrangement uses TRBV7-8 and TRBJ2-1; D remains unclear. The CDR3 protein is CASSSGTYNEQFF. DNA of the CDR3: TGTGCCAGCAGCTCCGGTACTTACAATGAGCAGTTCTTC. The full variable domain, in which reference TRBV7-8 and TRBJ2-1 provide the parts outside the CDR3, is GAGVSQSPRYKVAKRGQDVALRCDPISGHVSLFWYQQALGQGPEFLTYFQNEAQLDKSGLPSDRFFAERPEGSVSTLKIQRTQQEDSAVYLCASSSGTYNEQFFGPGTRLTVL.